Listed here are 8 T cell receptor beta chains from one sample, sequenced in a study of breast tumors, draining lymph nodes, adjacent tissues. Samples came from axillary lymph nodes draining the breast cancer. TCRdb fed the multiplex PCR reads into MiXCR, producing one record per CDR3 protein. The sample includes over 150,000 distinct CDR3 sequences, roughly a third of them seen just once. Sequencing was performed on axillary lymph node tissue. Receptor source: a female donor with breast cancer. Some clones in this sample may be carry-over from other donors' samples.

J is TRBJ2-4 and V is TRBV11-2; 10 bases agree with TRBD2. The CDR3 is 14 residues long. Trimming took 5 bases from V and 3 from J; bases not matched to a gene: 1. Germline V lookup: CDR1 SGHAT, CDR2 FQNNGV. The CDR3 protein is CASSLAGVKNIQYF. The DNA of the CDR3 is TGTGCCAGCAGCCTAGCGGGGGTCAAAAACATTCAGTACTTC.

This clonotype appeared many times. The rearrangement uses TRBV19 and TRBJ2-5; D is possibly TRBD1 (5 bases). This CDR3 comprises 13 residues. Trimming took 3 bases from V and 4 from J, leaving 9 bases between them. Germline lookup yields CDR1 LNHDA and CDR2 SQIVND (reference sequence). As DNA, the CDR3 is TGTGCCAGTAGTATCAGGGATGGAGAGACCCAGTACTTC. It translates to CASSIRDGETQYF.

A remark on this clonotype: A clone one base away is much larger, so this may be a read error. This chain connects TRBV5-5 to TRBJ1-5; the D gene is possibly TRBD1 (5 bases). The germline V gene encodes CDR1 SGHKS and CDR2 YYEKEE (reference sequence). This CDR3 has 13 residues. CDR3 nucleotide sequence: TGTGCCAGCAGCTTGACAGGTCCTCAGCCCCGGCATTTT. This codes for CASSLTGPQPRHF.

By its share, this clonotype is medium-sized (0.01 to 0.1%). V is TRBV25-1 and J is TRBJ1-2, with 9 bases that match TRBD1. Germline loops: CDR1 MGHDK, CDR2 SYGVNS. V was pared by 3 bases and J by 8 bases, with 4 bases of the junction left unmatched. The CDR3 length is 13 residues. Here the CDR3 DNA reads TGTGCCAGCAGTGACTGGACAGGGGACGGCTACACCTTC. Translated, it gives CASSDWTGDGYTF.

This clonotype was observed many times. The V call is TRBV5-8, the J call TRBJ1-5; the match to TRBD1 covers 8 bases. Unmatched junction bases numbered 7, after V lost 4 bases and J lost 7 bases. Germline loops: CDR1 SGHTS, CDR2 YDEGEE. The CDR3 has 14 residues. This chain's CDR3 is CASSTQGAGQPQHF. In DNA, the CDR3 is TGTGCCAGCAGCACCCAGGGGGCGGGCCAGCCCCAGCATTTT.

There are many counts of this clonotype. V usage is TRBV19 and J usage is TRBJ2-7; D remains ambiguous. The CDR3 runs 13 residues. Germline CDR1 and CDR2: LNHDA and SQIVND (reference sequence). V gave up 0 bases and J gave up 0 bases, with 3 bases separating them. The CDR3 loop reads CASSIEFSYEQYF. Written as DNA, the CDR3 is TGTGCCAGTAGTATAGAGTTCTCCTACGAGCAGTACTTC.

In its sample, this clonotype was seen many times. The chain couples TRBV5-4 to TRBJ2-5, with D tentatively TRBD2 (6 bases). Germline-derived CDR1 and CDR2 are SGHNT and YYREEE (reference sequence). There are 13 residues in the CDR3. The V end lost 0 bases, the J end lost 4 bases, and 7 bases lay between the germline ends. As DNA, the CDR3 is TGTGCCAGCAGCTTGGCGGGACTAGAGACCCAGTACTTC. It translates to CASSLAGLETQYF.

The chain is built from TRBV2 and TRBJ1-4, with D perhaps TRBD1 (6 bases). The CDR3 runs 16 residues. Trimming took off 3 bases at V and 8 bases at J, with 19 bases between the two ends. From germline, CDR1 is SNHLY and CDR2 FYNNEI. CDR3 amino acids: CASSEGQGTFYEKLFF. The CDR3 DNA is TGTGCCAGCAGTGAGGGGCAGGGGACATTTTACGAAAAACTGTTTTTT. Looking up the rest from reference TRBV2 and TRBJ1-4 gives the full variable domain: EPEVTQTPSHQVTQMGQEVILRCVPISNHLYFYWYRQILGQKVEFLVSFYNNEISEKSEIFDDQFSVERPDGSNFTLKIRSTKLEDSAMYFCASSEGQGTFYEKLFFGSGTQLSVL.